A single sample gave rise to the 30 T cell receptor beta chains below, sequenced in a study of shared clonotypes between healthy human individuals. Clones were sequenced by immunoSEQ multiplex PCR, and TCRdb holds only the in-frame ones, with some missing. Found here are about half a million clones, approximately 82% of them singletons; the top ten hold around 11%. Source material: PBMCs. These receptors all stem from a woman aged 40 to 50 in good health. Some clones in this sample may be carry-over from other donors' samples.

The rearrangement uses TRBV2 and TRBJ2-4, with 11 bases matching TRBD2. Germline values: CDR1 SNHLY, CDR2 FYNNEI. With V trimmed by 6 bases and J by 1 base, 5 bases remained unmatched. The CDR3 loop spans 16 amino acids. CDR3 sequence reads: CASSSSSGRAKNIQYF. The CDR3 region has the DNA TGTGCCAGCAGCAGTTCTAGCGGGAGGGCCAAAAACATTCAGTACTTC.

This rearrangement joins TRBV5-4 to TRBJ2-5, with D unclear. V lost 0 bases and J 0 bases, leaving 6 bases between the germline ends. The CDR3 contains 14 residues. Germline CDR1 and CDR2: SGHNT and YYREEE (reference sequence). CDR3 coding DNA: TGTGCCAGCAGCTTGGGACGGGACCAAGAGACCCAGTACTTC. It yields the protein CASSLGRDQETQYF.

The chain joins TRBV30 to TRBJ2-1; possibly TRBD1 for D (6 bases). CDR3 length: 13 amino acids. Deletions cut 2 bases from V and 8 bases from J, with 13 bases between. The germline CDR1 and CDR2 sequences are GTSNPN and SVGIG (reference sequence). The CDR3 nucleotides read TGTGCCTGGAGTAAGGGGGTATTGGATGAGCAGTTCTTC. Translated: CAWSKGVLDEQFF.

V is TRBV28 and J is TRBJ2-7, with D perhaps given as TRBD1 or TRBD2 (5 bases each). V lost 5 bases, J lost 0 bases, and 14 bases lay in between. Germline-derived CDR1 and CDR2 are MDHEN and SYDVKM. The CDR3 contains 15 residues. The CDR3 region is CASSAPGAVSYEQYF. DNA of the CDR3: TGTGCCAGCAGTGCTCCCGGGGCCGTCTCCTACGAGCAGTACTTC.

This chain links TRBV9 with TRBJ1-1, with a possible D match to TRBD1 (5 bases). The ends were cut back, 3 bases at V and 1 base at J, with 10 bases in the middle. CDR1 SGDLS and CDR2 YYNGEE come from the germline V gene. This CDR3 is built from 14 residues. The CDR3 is CASSEAGTNTEAFF. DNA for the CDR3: TGTGCCAGCAGCGAAGCCGGGACGAACACTGAAGCTTTCTTT. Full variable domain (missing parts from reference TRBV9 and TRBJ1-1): DSGVTQTPKHLITATGQRVTLRCSPRSGDLSVYWYQQSLDQGLQFLIQYYNGEERAKGNILERFSAQQFPDLHSELNLSSLELGDSALYFCASSEAGTNTEAFFGQGTRLTVV.

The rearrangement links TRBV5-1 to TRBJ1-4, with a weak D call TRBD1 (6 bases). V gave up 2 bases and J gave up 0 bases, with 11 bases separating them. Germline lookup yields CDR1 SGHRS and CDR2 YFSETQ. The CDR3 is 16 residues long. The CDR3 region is CASSFQGPPTNEKLFF. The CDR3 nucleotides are TGCGCCAGCAGCTTTCAGGGGCCACCAACTAATGAAAAACTGTTTTTT.

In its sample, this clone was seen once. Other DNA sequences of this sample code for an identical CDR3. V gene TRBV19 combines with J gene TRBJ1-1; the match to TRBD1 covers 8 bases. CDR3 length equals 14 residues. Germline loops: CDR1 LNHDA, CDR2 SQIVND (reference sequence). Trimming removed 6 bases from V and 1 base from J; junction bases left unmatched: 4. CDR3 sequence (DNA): TGTGCCAGTAGCCTCGACAGGGGGAACACTGAAGCTTTCTTT. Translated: CASSLDRGNTEAFF.

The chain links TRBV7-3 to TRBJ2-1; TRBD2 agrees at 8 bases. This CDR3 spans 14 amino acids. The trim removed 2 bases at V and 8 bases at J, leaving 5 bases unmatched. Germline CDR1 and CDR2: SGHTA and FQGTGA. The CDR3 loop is CASSLEVTSDEQFF. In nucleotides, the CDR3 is TGTGCCAGCAGCTTAGAAGTGACTAGCGATGAGCAGTTCTTC.

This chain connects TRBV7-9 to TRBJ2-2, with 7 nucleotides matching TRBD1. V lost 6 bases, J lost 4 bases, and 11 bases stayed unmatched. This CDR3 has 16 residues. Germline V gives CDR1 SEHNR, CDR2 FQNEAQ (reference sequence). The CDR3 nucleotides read TGTGCCAGCAGACAAACAGGACAGGCGGGCACCGGGGAGCTGTTTTTT. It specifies CASRQTGQAGTGELFF.

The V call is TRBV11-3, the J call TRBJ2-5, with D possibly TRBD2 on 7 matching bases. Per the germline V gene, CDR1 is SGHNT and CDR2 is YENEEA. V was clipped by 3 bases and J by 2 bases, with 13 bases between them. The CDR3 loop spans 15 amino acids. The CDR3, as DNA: TGTGCCAGCAGCTTGGGGGGGGGCCGACAAGAGACCCAGTACTTC. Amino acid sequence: CASSLGGGRQETQYF.

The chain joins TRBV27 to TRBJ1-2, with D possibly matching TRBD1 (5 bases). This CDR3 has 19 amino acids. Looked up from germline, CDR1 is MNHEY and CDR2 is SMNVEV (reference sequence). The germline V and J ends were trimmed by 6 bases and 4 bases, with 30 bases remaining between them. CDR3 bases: TGTGCCAGCAGGGGGGGATCGGGACGTTCGTATCTAGCTGGCTATGGCTACACCTTC. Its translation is CASRGGSGRSYLAGYGYTF.

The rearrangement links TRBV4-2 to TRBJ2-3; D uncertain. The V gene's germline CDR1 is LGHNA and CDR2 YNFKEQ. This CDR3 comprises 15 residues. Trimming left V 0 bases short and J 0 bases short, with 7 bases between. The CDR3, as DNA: TGTGCCAGCAGCCAAGAATACACTAGCACAGATACGCAGTATTTT. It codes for CASSQEYTSTDTQYF.

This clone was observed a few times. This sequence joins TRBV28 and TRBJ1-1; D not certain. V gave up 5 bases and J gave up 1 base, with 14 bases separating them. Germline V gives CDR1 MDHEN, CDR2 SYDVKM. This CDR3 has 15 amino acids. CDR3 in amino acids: CASSPTAAKNTEAFF. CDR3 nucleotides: TGTGCCAGCAGTCCGACCGCGGCCAAGAACACTGAAGCTTTCTTT.

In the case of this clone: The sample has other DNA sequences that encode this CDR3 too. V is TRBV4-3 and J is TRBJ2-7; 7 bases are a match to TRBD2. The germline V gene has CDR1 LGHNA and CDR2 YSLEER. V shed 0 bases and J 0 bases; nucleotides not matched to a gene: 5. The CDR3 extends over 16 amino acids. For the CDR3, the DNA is TGCGCCAGCAGCCAAGATCGCGGGAGCCCCTCCTACGAGCAGTACTTC. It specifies CASSQDRGSPSYEQYF.

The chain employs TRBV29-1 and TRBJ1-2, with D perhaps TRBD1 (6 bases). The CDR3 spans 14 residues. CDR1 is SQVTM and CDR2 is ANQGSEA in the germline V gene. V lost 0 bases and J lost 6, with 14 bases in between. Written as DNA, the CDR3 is TGCAGCGTTGAAGAGTCGGGGGGCCGCGATGGCTACACCTTC. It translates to CSVEESGGRDGYTF.

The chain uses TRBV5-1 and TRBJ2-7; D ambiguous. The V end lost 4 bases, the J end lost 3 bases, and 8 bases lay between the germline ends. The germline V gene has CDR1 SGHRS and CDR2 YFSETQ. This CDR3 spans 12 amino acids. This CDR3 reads CASSLPHYEQYF. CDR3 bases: TGCGCCAGCAGCCTCCCTCACTACGAGCAGTACTTC.

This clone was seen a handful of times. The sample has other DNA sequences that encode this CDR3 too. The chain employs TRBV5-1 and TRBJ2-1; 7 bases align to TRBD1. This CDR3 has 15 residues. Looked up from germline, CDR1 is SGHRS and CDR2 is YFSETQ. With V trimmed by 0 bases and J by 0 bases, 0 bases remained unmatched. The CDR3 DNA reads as TGCGCCAGCAGCTTGGGACAGGGCTCCTACAATGAGCAGTTCTTC. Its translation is CASSLGQGSYNEQFF.

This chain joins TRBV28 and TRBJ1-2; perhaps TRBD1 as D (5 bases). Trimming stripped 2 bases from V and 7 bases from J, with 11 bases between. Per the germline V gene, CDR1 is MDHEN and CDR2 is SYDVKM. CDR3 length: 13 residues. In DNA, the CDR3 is TGTGCCAGCAGTTTAGGTGGGGCGGTTGGCTACACCTTC. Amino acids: CASSLGGAVGYTF.

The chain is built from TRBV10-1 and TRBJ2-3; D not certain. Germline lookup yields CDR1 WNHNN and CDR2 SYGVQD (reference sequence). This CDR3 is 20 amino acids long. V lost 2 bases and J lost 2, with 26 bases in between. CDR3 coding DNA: TGCGCCAGCAGTGAGGAGGCGAAGTCTCGTGGCCTACCTTTCACAGATACGCAGTATTTT. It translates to CASSEEAKSRGLPFTDTQYF.

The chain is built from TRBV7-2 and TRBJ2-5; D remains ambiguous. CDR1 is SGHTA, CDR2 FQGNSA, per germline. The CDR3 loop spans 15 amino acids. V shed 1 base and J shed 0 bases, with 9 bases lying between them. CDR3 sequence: CASSLEATNQETQYF. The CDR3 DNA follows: TGTGCCAGCAGCTTAGAGGCAACAAACCAAGAGACCCAGTACTTC.

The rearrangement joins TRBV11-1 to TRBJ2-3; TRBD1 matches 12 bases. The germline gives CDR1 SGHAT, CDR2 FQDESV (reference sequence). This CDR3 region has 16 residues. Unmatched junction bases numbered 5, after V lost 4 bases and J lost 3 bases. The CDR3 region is CASSSGTGGGTDTQYF. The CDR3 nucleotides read TGTGCCAGCAGCTCGGGGACAGGGGGCGGAACAGATACGCAGTATTTT.

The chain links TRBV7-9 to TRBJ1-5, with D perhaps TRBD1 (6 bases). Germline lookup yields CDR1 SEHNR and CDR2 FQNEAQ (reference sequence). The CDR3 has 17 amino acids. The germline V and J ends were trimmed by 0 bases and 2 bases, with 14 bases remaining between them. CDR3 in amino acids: CASSLARGGSGNQPQHF. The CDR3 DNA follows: TGTGCCAGCAGCTTAGCGAGGGGGGGCTCGGGCAATCAGCCCCAGCATTTT.

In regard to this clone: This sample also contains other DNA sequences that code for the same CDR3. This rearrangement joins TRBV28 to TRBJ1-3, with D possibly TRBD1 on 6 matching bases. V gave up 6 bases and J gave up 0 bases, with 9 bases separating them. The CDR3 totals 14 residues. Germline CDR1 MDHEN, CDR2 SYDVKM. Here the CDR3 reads CASRDSRSGNTIYF. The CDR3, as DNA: TGTGCCAGCAGGGACAGCCGCTCTGGAAACACCATATATTTT.

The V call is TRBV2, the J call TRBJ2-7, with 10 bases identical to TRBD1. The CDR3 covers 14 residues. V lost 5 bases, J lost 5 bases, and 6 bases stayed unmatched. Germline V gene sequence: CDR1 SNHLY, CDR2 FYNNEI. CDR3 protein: CASSPGTGDDEQYF. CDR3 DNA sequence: TGTGCCAGCAGTCCCGGGACAGGGGACGACGAGCAGTACTTC.

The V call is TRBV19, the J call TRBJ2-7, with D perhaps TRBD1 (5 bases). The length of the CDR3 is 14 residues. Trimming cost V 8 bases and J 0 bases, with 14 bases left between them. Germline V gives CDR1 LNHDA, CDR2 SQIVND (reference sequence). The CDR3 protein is CASRIQVNSYEQYF. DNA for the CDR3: TGTGCCAGTCGAATACAGGTTAACTCCTACGAGCAGTACTTC.

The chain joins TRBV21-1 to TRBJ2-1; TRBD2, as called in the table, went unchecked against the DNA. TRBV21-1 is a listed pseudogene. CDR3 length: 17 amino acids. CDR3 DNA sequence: TGTGCCAGCAGCAAAATAGGGAGGGAGAGACATCAGCATGAGCAGTTCTTC. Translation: CASSKIGRERHQHEQFF.

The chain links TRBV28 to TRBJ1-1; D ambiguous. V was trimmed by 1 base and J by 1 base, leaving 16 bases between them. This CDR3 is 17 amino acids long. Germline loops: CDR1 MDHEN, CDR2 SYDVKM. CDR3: CASSLSVQHRRNTEAFF. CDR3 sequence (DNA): TGTGCCAGCAGTTTATCCGTTCAGCACAGACGGAACACTGAAGCTTTCTTT. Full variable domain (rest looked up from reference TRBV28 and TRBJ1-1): DVKVTQSSRYLVKRTGEKVFLECVQDMDHENMFWYRQDPGLGLRLIYFSYDVKMKEKGDIPEGYSVSREKKERFSLILESASTNQTSMYLCASSLSVQHRRNTEAFFGQGTRLTVV.

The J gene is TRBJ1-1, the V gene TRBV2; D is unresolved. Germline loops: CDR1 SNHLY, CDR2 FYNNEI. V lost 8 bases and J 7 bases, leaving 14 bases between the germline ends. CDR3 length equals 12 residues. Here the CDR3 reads CASPKTTFEAFF. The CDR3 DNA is TGTGCCAGCCCAAAGACGACATTTGAAGCTTTCTTT.

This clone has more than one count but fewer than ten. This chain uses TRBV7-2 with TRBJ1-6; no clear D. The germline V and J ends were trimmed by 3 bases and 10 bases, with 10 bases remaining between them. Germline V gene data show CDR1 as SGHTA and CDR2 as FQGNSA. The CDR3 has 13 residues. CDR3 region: CASSFGRDSPLHF. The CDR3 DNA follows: TGTGCCAGCAGCTTTGGCAGAGACTCACCCCTCCACTTT.

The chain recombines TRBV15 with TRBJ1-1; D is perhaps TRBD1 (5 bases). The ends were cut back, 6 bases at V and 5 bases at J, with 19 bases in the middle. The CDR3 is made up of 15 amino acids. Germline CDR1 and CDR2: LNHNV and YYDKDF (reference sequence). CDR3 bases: TGTGCCACCAGGGGTACGGGGCGAGGGGATACTGAAGCTTTCTTT. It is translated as CATRGTGRGDTEAFF.